The entry below gives a single T cell receptor (beta chain) sequence along with its context. Its antigen is undetermined. TCR beta cDNA was made by 5'RACE template switching with UMIs. For each CDR3 protein, TCRdb gives one entry from its re-call of the 5' RACE reads, without DNA. The table lists approximately 440,000 distinct CDR3 sequences. This sample was included in a study of T cells expressing NK-cell markers. Study-wide findings and caveats: Whether expanded NKG2C+ T cell clones were HCMV-specific remained unclear. The study found these clonotypes also leading the CD3+CD56-NKG2C+ fraction in a few donors.

The CDR3 loop spans 14 amino acids. The V gene's germline CDR1 is SQVTM and CDR2 ANQGSEA. What was sequenced was blood T cells: a sorted CD56 or NKG2C T cell subset, CD4+ or CD8+ T cells, or bulk PBMC T cells (not recorded which). The chain carries TRBV29-1 and TRBJ1-1; the D call from TCRdb, TRBD1, cannot be confirmed without DNA. The receptor was isolated from a woman aged 50 to 60 in good health. The CDR3 spells CSVAQGVVNTEAFF.